One sample yielded the 20 T cell receptor beta chains listed below, sequenced in a study of T cell responses to AZD1222 COVID-19 vaccine (dated by TCRdb to about 2021). The library was built by means of the immunoSEQ multiplex PCR assay. Here the immuneACCESS table is served through TCRdb, limited to in-frame sequences with V and J called. Missing clones are a known gap in these copies; in checked studies unresolved V genes cover under half, and the rest lacks a known reason. The sample table shows roughly 99,000 clones, and 89% are seen once. The ten largest clones capture 6.6% of the sample. This specimen's time point label, per the study, means: baseline before first vaccination. Material: peripheral blood, obtained on day 0 of AZD1222 vaccination. These receptors came from an adult in good health.

The chain is built from TRBV15 and TRBJ2-1, with 8 bases that match TRBD2. The CDR3 is 13 amino acids. Germline V gives CDR1 LNHNV, CDR2 YYDKDF (reference sequence). V dropped 9 bases and J dropped 4; count of bases not matched to a gene: 5. CDR3 bases: TGTGCCACAAAGCGGGAGACGTACAATGAGCAGTTCTTC. Its translation: CATKRETYNEQFF.

V and J are TRBV28 and TRBJ1-1, with a possible D match to TRBD1 (5 bases). V lost 6 bases and J 1 base, leaving 12 bases between the germline ends. There are 14 residues in the CDR3. Germline CDR1 is MDHEN and CDR2 is SYDVKM. CDR3 sequence: CASSRNGQNTEAFF. CDR3 coding DNA: TGTGCCAGCAGCCGCAACGGACAGAACACTGAAGCTTTCTTT.

The rearrangement uses TRBV19 and TRBJ2-7, with D possibly TRBD2 on 5 matching bases. This CDR3 is built from 14 residues. Trimming pared 3 bases from V and 3 bases from J, leaving 12 bases between. Germline V gives CDR1 LNHDA, CDR2 SQIVND (reference sequence). DNA for the CDR3: TGTGCCAGTAGTATGACCCCGGGAATCTACGAGCAGTACTTC. This encodes CASSMTPGIYEQYF. The variable domain in full, completed from reference TRBV19 and TRBJ2-7, reads DGGITQSPKYLFRKEGQNVTLSCEQNLNHDAMYWYRQDPGQGLRLIYYSQIVNDFQKGDIAEGYSVSREKKESFPLTVTSAQKNPTAFYLCASSMTPGIYEQYFGPGTRLTVT.

This chain connects TRBV14 to TRBJ2-7; 8 bases agree with TRBD1. CDR3 length equals 16 residues. From germline, CDR1 is SGHDN and CDR2 FVKESK. After removal of 6 bases from V and 3 bases from J, the junction contained 13 bases not matched to a gene. In nucleotides, the CDR3 is TGTGCCAGCAGTGTCCTTGGTGGACAGGGTAGCTACGAGCAGTACTTC. This sequence encodes CASSVLGGQGSYEQYF. Full variable domain (rest looked up from reference TRBV14 and TRBJ2-7): EAGVTQFPSHSVIEKGQTVTLRCDPISGHDNLYWYRRVMGKEIKFLLHFVKESKQDESGMPNNRFLAERTGGTYSTLKVQPAELEDSGVYFCASSVLGGQGSYEQYFGPGTRLTVT.

The chain employs TRBV18 and TRBJ1-1; TRBD1 matches 7 bases. The J segment lost 3 bases and the V segment lost 3 bases, leaving 4 bases of the junction unmatched. The CDR3 runs to 14 residues. Per germline, CDR1 KGHSH and CDR2 LQKENI. CDR3 amino acids: CASSPPGQHTEAFF. The CDR3 bases are TGTGCCAGCTCACCTCCGGGACAGCACACTGAAGCTTTCTTT. Complete variable domain (other parts from reference TRBV18 and TRBJ1-1): NAGVMQNPRHLVRRRGQEARLRCSPMKGHSHVYWYRQLPEEGLKFMVYLQKENIIDESGMPKERFSAEFPKEGPSILRIQQVVRGDSAAYFCASSPPGQHTEAFFGQGTRLTVV.

The genes are TRBV9 and TRBJ2-7; TRBD1 matches at 11 bases. V was clipped by 4 bases and J by 6 bases; unmatched bases: 6. Germline V gene lookup returns CDR1 SGDLS and CDR2 YYNGEE. The CDR3 sequence is 14 residues long. As DNA, the CDR3 is TGTGCCAGCAGCTGGACAGGGGGCGCGTCCGAGCAGTACTTC. Translation gives CASSWTGGASEQYF.

The chain links TRBV6-4 to TRBJ2-2; D unresolved. CDR1 is MRHNA and CDR2 is SNTAGT in the germline V gene. Trimming removed 4 bases from V and 2 bases from J, with 8 bases in between. The CDR3 extends over 14 amino acids. This CDR3 reads CASSAGGNTGELFF. The DNA of the CDR3 is TGTGCCAGCAGTGCAGGCGGAAACACCGGGGAGCTGTTTTTT.

The chain couples TRBV6-2 or TRBV6-3 to TRBJ2-1; tentatively, D is TRBD2 (6 bases). CDR1 is MNHEY and CDR2 is SVGEGT in the germline V gene. With 5 bases removed from V and 0 bases from J, the gap between germline ends came to 14 bases. This CDR3 is 16 amino acids long. The CDR3 reads CASSTRLAHSYNEQFF. The CDR3 DNA sequence: TGTGCCAGCAGTACCCGTCTAGCGCACTCCTACAATGAGCAGTTCTTC.

This clone was detected once. This chain links TRBV18 with TRBJ2-1; D unclear. This CDR3 is built from 13 residues. Germline loops: CDR1 KGHSH, CDR2 LQKENI. Trimming removed 3 bases at V and 8 bases at J, with 11 bases between. The CDR3 sequence: CASSPSQMDEQFF. The CDR3 DNA sequence: TGTGCCAGCTCACCCAGTCAAATGGATGAGCAGTTCTTC.

The gene calls are TRBV2 and TRBJ2-6; 8 positions agree with TRBD2. The ends lost 7 bases at V and 4 bases at J; junction bases unmatched: 9. The CDR3 is 16 amino acids. Germline loops: CDR1 SNHLY, CDR2 FYNNEI. CDR3 sequence reads: CASTLRGGPGANVLTF. For the CDR3, the DNA is TGTGCCAGCACCCTACGCGGGGGGCCGGGGGCCAACGTCCTGACTTTC.

The chain is built from TRBV5-6 and TRBJ2-7; possible D gene TRBD1, 6 bases. The CDR3 length is 14 residues. The germline CDR1 and CDR2 sequences are SGHDT and YYEEEE. Trimming took 2 bases from V and 5 from J, leaving 14 bases between them. CDR3: CASSFRGLNNEQYF. As DNA, the CDR3 is TGTGCCAGCAGCTTTAGGGGGTTAAACAACGAGCAGTACTTC. The variable domain in full, with the rest retrieved from reference TRBV5-6 and TRBJ2-7, is DAGVTQSPTHLIKTRGQQVTLRCSPKSGHDTVSWYQQALGQGPQFIFQYYEEEERQRGNFPDRFSGHQFPNYSSELNVNALLLGDSALYLCASSFRGLNNEQYFGPGTRLTVT.

The chain uses TRBV19 and TRBJ1-1; the match to TRBD1 covers 7 bases. V shed 7 bases and J 7 bases; nucleotides not matched to a gene: 15. There are 15 residues in the CDR3. Germline V lookup: CDR1 LNHDA, CDR2 SQIVND (reference sequence). As DNA, the CDR3 is TGTGCCAGTATTTGGCCCAGACAGGGCCACGGTGAAGCTTTCTTT. Amino acid sequence: CASIWPRQGHGEAFF.

The V gene is TRBV5-1, the J gene TRBJ2-7; tentatively, D is TRBD1 (6 bases). The germline gives CDR1 SGHRS, CDR2 YFSETQ. This CDR3 contains 17 residues. Trimming took 4 bases from V and 5 from J, leaving 25 bases between them. The CDR3 DNA sequence: TGCGCCAGCAGCCCCCCCCCGGTCAGGGGTACTTCCGACGAGCAGTACTTC. Translated: CASSPPPVRGTSDEQYF.

This chain connects TRBV10-3 to TRBJ1-1; 9 bases are shared with TRBD1. With V trimmed by 9 bases and J by 1 base, 3 bases remained unmatched. The CDR3 is made up of 13 amino acids. Germline CDR1 and CDR2: ENHRY and SYGVKD. The CDR3 loop is CAITGGQNTEAFF. DNA of the CDR3: TGTGCCATAACAGGGGGCCAGAACACTGAAGCTTTCTTT.

This chain uses TRBV6-5 with TRBJ2-7; the D gene is possibly TRBD2 (6 bases). Germline assignment: CDR1 MNHEY and CDR2 SVGAGI. There are 12 residues in the CDR3. V lost 3 bases and J 6 bases, leaving 9 bases between the germline ends. This chain's CDR3 is CASSYRAGEQYF. The CDR3 DNA is TGTGCCAGCAGTTATAGAGCGGGCGAGCAGTACTTC.

The chain has TRBV7-2 and TRBJ1-2; D gene ambiguous. Germline values: CDR1 SGHTA, CDR2 FQGNSA. V was trimmed by 2 bases and J by 7 bases, leaving 8 bases between them. CDR3 length: 12 residues. The CDR3 DNA follows: TGTGCCAGCAGCTTAAGAGCGAGTGGCTACACCTTC. Translation gives CASSLRASGYTF.

This clone has only one observation. The V call is TRBV19, the J call TRBJ2-1; 12 bases are a match to TRBD1. The CDR3 is 18 residues long. The ends lost 3 bases at V and 2 bases at J; junction bases unmatched: 8. From germline, CDR1 is LNHDA and CDR2 SQIVND (reference sequence). The CDR3 region is CASSIPGQGAQPYNEQFF. CDR3 sequence (DNA): TGTGCCAGTAGTATTCCGGGACAGGGGGCGCAGCCCTACAATGAGCAGTTCTTC.

The V and J genes are TRBV15 and TRBJ1-2; 11 nucleotides agree with TRBD1. The CDR3 consists of 17 residues. V dropped 1 base and J dropped 4; count of bases not matched to a gene: 8. Germline V CDR1 and CDR2: LNHNV, YYDKDF (reference sequence). This CDR3 reads CATSRAGTGGGIYGYTF. The CDR3 nucleotides are TGTGCCACCAGCAGAGCCGGGACAGGGGGTGGCATCTATGGCTACACCTTC.

The rearrangement uses TRBV30 and TRBJ1-3, with 8 positions matching TRBD1. After removal of 3 bases from V and 4 bases from J, the junction contained 8 bases not matched to a gene. The CDR3 contains 15 residues. Germline CDR1 reads GTSNPN; CDR2 reads SVGIG (reference sequence). The CDR3 bases are TGTGCCTGGAGGGACAGGGCGAGACTGGGAAACACCATATATTTT. Its protein product is CAWRDRARLGNTIYF.

The J gene is TRBJ1-2, the V gene TRBV28, with 8 nucleotides matching TRBD1. CDR1 and CDR2 from the germline V gene are MDHEN and SYDVKM. This CDR3 comprises 14 residues. V gave up 7 bases and J gave up 8 bases; unmatched junction bases: 12. CDR3 protein: CASNEYTGGVGYTF. The CDR3 DNA follows: TGTGCCAGCAATGAATACACAGGGGGTGTAGGCTACACCTTC.